One and the same sample provided the 17 T cell receptor beta chains below, sequenced in a study of circulating CD8 cells and anti-PD-1 response in melanoma. Sorting of live CD3+CD8+TCRalphabeta+ cells by PD-1 and/or TIGIT gave four subsets. The QIAseq Immune Repertoire TCR panel built the libraries from roughly 15 ng of total RNA. TCRdb used MiXCR to reprocess the reads, holding one entry per CDR3 protein. The sample has around 530 distinct CDR3 sequences, 8.5% to 9% seen once. The sample here was CD8+ T cells from PBMCs, taken at baseline or after one month of anti-PD-1 therapy (not recorded which). Receptors were obtained from a human donor with melanoma.

Judged by abundance, this clonotype is large. The chain carries TRBV28 and TRBJ2-5, with D perhaps TRBD1 (6 bases). Germline V lookup: CDR1 MDHEN, CDR2 SYDVKM. V was clipped by 2 bases and J by 4 bases, with 23 bases between them. This CDR3 is built from 18 residues. CDR3 protein: CASSLPQGLGPSRETQYF. The CDR3 DNA follows: TGTGCCAGCAGTTTACCCCAGGGGTTGGGGCCCAGCAGAGAGACCCAGTACTTC.

By proportion, this clonotype is medium-sized. J is TRBJ1-5 and V is TRBV2; perhaps TRBD1 as D (5 bases). There are 15 residues in the CDR3. Trimming stripped 5 bases from V and 0 bases from J, with 11 bases between. The V gene's germline CDR1 is SNHLY and CDR2 FYNNEI. The CDR3 loop is CASSLTVNSNQPQHF. The CDR3, as DNA: TGTGCCAGCAGTCTGACAGTGAATAGCAATCAGCCCCAGCATTTT. The full variable domain, its missing parts supplied by reference TRBV2 and TRBJ1-5, is EPEVTQTPSHQVTQMGQEVILRCVPISNHLYFYWYRQILGQKVEFLVSFYNNEISEKSEIFDDQFSVERPDGSNFTLKIRSTKLEDSAMYFCASSLTVNSNQPQHFGDGTRLSIL.

This clonotype is labeled as medium-sized. The chain uses TRBV27 and TRBJ2-3, with TRBD2 matching over 8 bases. V shed 6 bases, J shed 0 bases, and the junction held 8 bases outside the gene matches. The CDR3 is made up of 16 amino acids. The V gene's germline CDR1 is MNHEY and CDR2 SMNVEV (reference sequence). This CDR3 is CASSDSGAASTDTQYF. CDR3 DNA: TGTGCCAGCAGCGATAGCGGGGCAGCTAGCACAGATACGCAGTATTTT.

This clonotype was counted a single time. V and J are TRBV20-1 and TRBJ2-5; possibly TRBD2 for D (6 bases). CDR1 DFQATT and CDR2 SNEGSKA come from the germline V gene (reference sequence). The CDR3 is 17 residues long. The V and J ends lost 1 base and 0 bases respectively, with 18 bases between them. CDR3 DNA: TGCAGTGCTAGAGGTAGCGGACAAAAAACGTACCAAGAGACCCAGTACTTC. This translates into CSARGSGQKTYQETQYF.

By its share, this clonotype is medium-sized. V and J are TRBV4-1 and TRBJ2-7; TRBD1 matches 11 bases. CDR3 length: 16 residues. Germline V gene sequence: CDR1 MGHRA, CDR2 YSYEKL. V lost 6 bases and J lost 0; bases outside the gene matches: 7. The CDR3 protein is CASRQLGTGGSYEQYF. The CDR3 DNA is TGCGCCAGCAGACAACTCGGGACAGGGGGCTCCTACGAGCAGTACTTC.

By share, this clonotype counts as large. The CDR3 spells CASRRTGPVEAFF. DNA for the CDR3: TGTGCCAGCAGGAGGACAGGACCGGTTGAAGCTTTCTTT. The rearrangement links TRBV7-2 to TRBJ1-1; 7 bases map to TRBD1. With 6 bases clipped from V and 7 bases from J, the junction kept 8 bases outside the gene matches. CDR3 length equals 13 residues. In germline, CDR1 is SGHTA, CDR2 FQGNSA.

By its share, this clonotype is large. The chain employs TRBV4-3 and TRBJ2-7; TRBD1 matches at 7 bases. Germline V gene lookup returns CDR1 LGHNA and CDR2 YSLEER. The CDR3 consists of 15 residues. V lost 3 bases, J lost 2 bases, and 7 bases stayed unmatched. This CDR3 is CASSHHRGPTYEQYF. In DNA, the CDR3 is TGCGCCAGCAGCCACCACAGGGGACCCACCTACGAGCAGTACTTC.

By frequency in the sample, this clonotype is large (0.1 to 1%). This rearrangement joins TRBV28 to TRBJ2-1, with TRBD2 as a possible D gene (5 bases). Germline CDR1 MDHEN, CDR2 SYDVKM. Trimming removed 3 bases from V and 9 bases from J, with 9 bases in between. The CDR3 is 12 residues long. CDR3 sequence reads: CASSLPGSEQFF. DNA of the CDR3: TGTGCCAGCAGTTTGCCGGGATCTGAGCAGTTCTTC.

This clonotype was detected a few times. The chain uses TRBV5-5 and TRBJ2-7; D not certain. CDR1 and CDR2 (germline): SGHKS, YYEKEE (reference sequence). This CDR3 is built from 12 residues. The V end lost 4 bases, the J end lost 1 base, and 6 bases lay between the germline ends. Written as DNA, the CDR3 is TGTGCCAGCAGCCACGAATCCTACGAGCAGTACTTC. Translated, it gives CASSHESYEQYF.

Relative to its sample, this clonotype is large. The chain recombines TRBV19 with TRBJ2-7, with TRBD1 matching over 9 bases. Germline CDR1 LNHDA, CDR2 SQIVND (reference sequence). The CDR3 has 14 amino acids. After removal of 5 bases from V and 2 bases from J, the junction contained 4 bases not matched to a gene. CDR3 protein: CASSPGQGTYEQYF. For the CDR3, the DNA is TGTGCCAGTAGTCCCGGACAGGGGACCTACGAGCAGTACTTC.

Judged by abundance, this clonotype is large (0.1 to 1%). This chain links TRBV28 with TRBJ2-3; D uncertain. Germline CDR1 and CDR2: MDHEN and SYDVKM. The CDR3 contains 14 residues. V was shortened by 3 bases and J by 1 base, with 8 bases between the two germline ends. CDR3 sequence (DNA): TGTGCCAGCAGTTTTGTGGCCGGCACAGATACGCAGTATTTT. Translating it yields CASSFVAGTDTQYF.

This clonotype has just a few counts. The rearrangement joins TRBV29-1 to TRBJ2-7; 9 bases are a match to TRBD1. Trimming cost V 7 bases and J 4 bases; bases outside gene matches: 11. Germline CDR1 reads SQVTM; CDR2 reads ANQGSEA. CDR3 length: 14 residues. As DNA, the CDR3 is TGCAGCGCCGTGAAAGAGGGGACAGGGTACGAGCAGTACTTC. Its protein product is CSAVKEGTGYEQYF.

Within the sample, this clonotype is large. The chain uses TRBV7-2 and TRBJ2-7, with D possibly being TRBD2 (6 bases). The CDR3 is made up of 18 amino acids. Deletions cut 4 bases from V and 2 bases from J, with 24 bases between. CDR1 and CDR2 (germline): SGHTA, FQGNSA. In DNA, the CDR3 is TGTGCCAGCAGCTCCACCGTACCTAGACTAGACAAAACCTACGAGCAGTACTTC. Encoded protein: CASSSTVPRLDKTYEQYF.

A few counts support this clonotype. A read error may explain this, as a much larger clone is one base away. The conserved phenylalanine or tryptophan is not found at the CDR3 terminus, so this likely reflects a read error. This CDR3 is CASTLGGPQPQHL. The CDR3 DNA reads as TGTGCCAGCACTCTTGGAGGACCTCAGCCCCAGCATCTT. The gene calls are TRBV28 and TRBJ1-5; D call uncertain. The germline V and J ends were trimmed by 7 bases and 6 bases, with 13 bases remaining between them. This CDR3 is 13 amino acids long. Germline loops: CDR1 MDHEN, CDR2 SYDVKM.

Of note for this clonotype: A read error may account for a junction end that differs from germline. The rearrangement uses TRBV28 and TRBJ2-7; D remains ambiguous. The CDR3 runs 14 residues. From germline, CDR1 is MDHEN and CDR2 SYDVKM. CDR3 in DNA: TGTGCCAGCAGATCCCATGGACGAACCTATGAGCAGTACTTC. This gives the protein CASRSHGRTYEQYF.

By share of the sample, this clonotype is large (0.1 to 1%). The chain combines TRBV5-5 with TRBJ2-2, with TRBD1 matching over 12 bases. The CDR3 covers 13 residues. Per the germline V gene, CDR1 is SGHKS and CDR2 is YYEKEE (reference sequence). With 7 bases clipped from V and 6 bases from J, the junction kept 1 base outside the gene matches. The CDR3: CASRDRGPGELFF. The CDR3 DNA sequence: TGTGCCAGCCGGGACAGGGGGCCCGGGGAGCTGTTTTTT.

Judged by abundance, this clonotype is medium-sized (0.01 to 0.1%). A much larger clone lies one base from this, so it may be a read error. This chain joins TRBV19 and TRBJ1-5; D is unclear. Between the trimmed V and J ends, which lost 3 bases and 0 bases, there was a span of 3 bases. The germline CDR1 and CDR2 sequences are LNHDA and SQIVND (reference sequence). The CDR3 runs to 13 residues. CDR3 in amino acids: CASSMNSNQPQHF. CDR3 nucleotide sequence: TGTGCCAGTAGTATGAATAGCAATCAGCCCCAGCATTTT.